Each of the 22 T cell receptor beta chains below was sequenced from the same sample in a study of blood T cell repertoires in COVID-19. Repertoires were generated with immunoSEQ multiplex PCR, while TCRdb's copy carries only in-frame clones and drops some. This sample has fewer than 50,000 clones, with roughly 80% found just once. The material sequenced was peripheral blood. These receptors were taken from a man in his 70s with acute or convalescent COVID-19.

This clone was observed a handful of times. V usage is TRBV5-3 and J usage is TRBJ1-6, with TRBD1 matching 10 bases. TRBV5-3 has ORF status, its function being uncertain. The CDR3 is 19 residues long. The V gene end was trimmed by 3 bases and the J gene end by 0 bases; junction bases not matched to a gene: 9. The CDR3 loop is CARSYGTGVHSSYNSPLHF. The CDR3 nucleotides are TGTGCCAGAAGCTACGGGACAGGGGTACACAGCTCCTATAATTCACCCCTCCACTTT.

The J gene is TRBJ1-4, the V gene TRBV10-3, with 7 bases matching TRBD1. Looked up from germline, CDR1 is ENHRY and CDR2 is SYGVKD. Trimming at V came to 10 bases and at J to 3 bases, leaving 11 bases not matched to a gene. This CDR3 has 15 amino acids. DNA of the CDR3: TGTGCCACGACCCCGACAGGGACCGCTAATGAAAAACTGTTTTTT. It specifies CATTPTGTANEKLFF.

The CDR3 DNA reads TGTGCCAGCAGCTTGGACCGCGGGGGGATCTACGAGCAGTACTTC. Its translation is CASSLDRGGIYEQYF. The chain couples TRBV5-4 to TRBJ2-7, with TRBD2 matching over 8 bases. The CDR3 contains 15 residues. CDR1 and CDR2 from the germline V gene are SGHNT and YYREEE (reference sequence). J lost 3 bases, V lost 0 bases, and 5 bases had no gene match. Drawing the rest from reference TRBV5-4 and TRBJ2-7, the complete variable domain is ETGVTQSPTHLIKTRGQQVTLRCSSQSGHNTVSWYQQALGQGPQFIFQYYREEENGRGNFPPRFSGLQFPNYSSELNVNALELDDSALYLCASSLDRGGIYEQYFGPGTRLTVT.

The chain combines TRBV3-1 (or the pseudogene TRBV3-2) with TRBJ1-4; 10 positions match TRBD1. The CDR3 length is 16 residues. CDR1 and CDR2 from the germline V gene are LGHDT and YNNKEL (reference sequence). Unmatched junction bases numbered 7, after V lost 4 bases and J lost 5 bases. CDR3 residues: CASSPTGGRGNEKLFF. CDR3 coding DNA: TGTGCCAGCAGCCCGACAGGGGGCCGGGGCAATGAAAAACTGTTTTTT.

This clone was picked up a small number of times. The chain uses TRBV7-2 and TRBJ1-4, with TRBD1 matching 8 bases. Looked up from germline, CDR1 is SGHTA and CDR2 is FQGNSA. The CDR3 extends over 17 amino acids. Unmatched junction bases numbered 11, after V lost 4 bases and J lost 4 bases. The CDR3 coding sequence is TGTGCCAGCAGCTCAGGACAGGGTAGAATTAGTAATGAAAAACTGTTTTTT. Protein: CASSSGQGRISNEKLFF.

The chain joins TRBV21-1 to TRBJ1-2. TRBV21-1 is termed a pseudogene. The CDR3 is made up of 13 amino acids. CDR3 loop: CASSWGEHYGYTF. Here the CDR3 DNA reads TGTGCCAGCAGCTGGGGGGAGCACTATGGCTACACCTTC.

The CDR3 reads CASSPPGTGPNQPQHF. The CDR3 DNA reads as TGTGCCAGCTCACCTCCCGGGACAGGGCCCAATCAGCCCCAGCATTTT. This chain connects TRBV18 to TRBJ1-5; TRBD1 aligns across 9 bases. The CDR3 covers 16 residues. Per the germline V gene, CDR1 is KGHSH and CDR2 is LQKENI. J was trimmed by 3 bases and V by 3 bases; bases with no gene match: 6.

DNA of the CDR3: TGTGCCAGCAGTTGGCGGGCGGGGACTAATGAAAAACTGTTTTTT. This gives the protein CASSWRAGTNEKLFF. The chain employs TRBV28 and TRBJ1-4; no definite D call. V was cut by 4 bases and J by 2 bases, with 11 bases left in between. Germline V gene lookup returns CDR1 MDHEN and CDR2 SYDVKM. The CDR3 runs to 15 residues.

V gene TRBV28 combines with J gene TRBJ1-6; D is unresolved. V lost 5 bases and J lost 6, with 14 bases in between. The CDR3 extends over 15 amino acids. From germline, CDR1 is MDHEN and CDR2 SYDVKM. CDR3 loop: CASSPGVRGNSPLHF. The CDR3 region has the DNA TGTGCCAGCAGTCCCGGGGTTCGTGGTAATTCACCCCTCCACTTT.

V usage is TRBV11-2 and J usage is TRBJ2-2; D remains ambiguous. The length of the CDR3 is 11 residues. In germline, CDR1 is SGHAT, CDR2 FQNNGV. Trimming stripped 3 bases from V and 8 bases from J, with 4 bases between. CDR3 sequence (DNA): TGTGCCAGCAGCTTCGCGGGGGAGCTGTTTTTT. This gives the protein CASSFAGELFF. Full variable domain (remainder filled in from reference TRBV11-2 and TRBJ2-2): EAGVAQSPRYKIIEKRQSVAFWCNPISGHATLYWYQQILGQGPKLLIQFQNNGVVDDSQLPKDRFSAERLKGVDSTLKIQPAKLEDSAVYLCASSFAGELFFGEGSRLTVL.

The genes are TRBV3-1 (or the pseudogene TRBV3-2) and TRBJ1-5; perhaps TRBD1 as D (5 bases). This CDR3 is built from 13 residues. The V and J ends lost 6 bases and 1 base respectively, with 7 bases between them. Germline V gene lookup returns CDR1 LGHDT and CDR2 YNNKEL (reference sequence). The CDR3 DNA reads TGTGCCAGCAGAAAGGGGAGCAATCAGCCCCAGCATTTT. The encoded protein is CASRKGSNQPQHF.

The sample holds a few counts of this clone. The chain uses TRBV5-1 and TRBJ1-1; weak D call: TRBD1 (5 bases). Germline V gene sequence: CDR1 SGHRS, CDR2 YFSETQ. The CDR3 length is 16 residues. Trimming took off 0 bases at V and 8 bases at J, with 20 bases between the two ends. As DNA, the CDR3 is TGCGCCAGCAGCTTGGCCAATTTAGGCGGGGGGGACGAAGCTTTCTTT. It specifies CASSLANLGGGDEAFF.

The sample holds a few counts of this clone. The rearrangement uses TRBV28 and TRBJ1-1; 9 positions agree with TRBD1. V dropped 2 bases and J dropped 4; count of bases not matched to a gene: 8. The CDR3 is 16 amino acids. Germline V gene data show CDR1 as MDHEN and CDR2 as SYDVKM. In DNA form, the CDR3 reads TGTGCCAGCAGTTTACGCGTTACAGGGGGCGGCACTGAAGCTTTCTTT. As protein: CASSLRVTGGGTEAFF.

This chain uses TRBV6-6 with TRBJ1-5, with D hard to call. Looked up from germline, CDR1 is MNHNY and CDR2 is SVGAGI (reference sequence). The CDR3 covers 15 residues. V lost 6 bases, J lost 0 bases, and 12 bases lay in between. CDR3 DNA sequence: TGTGCCAGCAGGGAACACAGTATTAGCAATCAGCCCCAGCATTTT. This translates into CASREHSISNQPQHF.

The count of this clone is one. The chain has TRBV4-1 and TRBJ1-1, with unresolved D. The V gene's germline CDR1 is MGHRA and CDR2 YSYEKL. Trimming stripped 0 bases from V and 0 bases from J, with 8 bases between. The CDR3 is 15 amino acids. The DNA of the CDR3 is TGCGCCAGCAGCCAAGATCCCGGTATGAACACTGAAGCTTTCTTT. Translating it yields CASSQDPGMNTEAFF.

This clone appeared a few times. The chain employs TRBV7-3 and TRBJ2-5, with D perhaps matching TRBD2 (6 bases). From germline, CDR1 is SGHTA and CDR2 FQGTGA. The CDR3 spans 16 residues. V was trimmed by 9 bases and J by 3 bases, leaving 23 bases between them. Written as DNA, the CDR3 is TGTGCCAGTTCAAAAGGCGGCCACGGGGAGGAAGAGACCCAGTACTTC. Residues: CASSKGGHGEEETQYF. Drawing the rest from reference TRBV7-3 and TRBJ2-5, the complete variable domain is GAGVSQTPSNKVTEKGKYVELRCDPISGHTALYWYRQSLGQGPEFLIYFQGTGAADDSGLPNDRFFAVRPEGSVSTLKIQRTERGDSAVYLCASSKGGHGEEETQYFGPGTRLLVL.

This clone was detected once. Here the CDR3 DNA reads TGTGCCAGCAGCTCAGGGCCTACCCCCCTCCACTTT. This gives the protein CASSSGPTPLHF. The gene calls are TRBV7-9 and TRBJ1-6; perhaps TRBD1 as D (5 bases). The CDR3 consists of 12 residues. The V end was cut by 4 bases, the J end by 13 bases, with 11 bases between. Germline CDR1 and CDR2: SEHNR and FQNEAQ (reference sequence). Using reference TRBV7-9 and TRBJ1-6 for the parts outside the CDR3, the full variable domain is DTGVSQNPRHKITKRGQNVTFRCDPISEHNRLYWYRQTLGQGPEFLTYFQNEAQLEKSRLLSDRFSAERPKGSFSTLEIQRTEQGDSAMYLCASSSGPTPLHFGNGTRLTVT.

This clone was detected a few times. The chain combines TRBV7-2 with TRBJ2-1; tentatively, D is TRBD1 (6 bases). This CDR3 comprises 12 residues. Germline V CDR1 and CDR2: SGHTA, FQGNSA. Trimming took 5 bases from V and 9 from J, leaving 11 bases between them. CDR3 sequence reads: CASSLLGGEQFF. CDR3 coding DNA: TGTGCCAGCAGCCTCTTAGGGGGTGAGCAGTTCTTC.

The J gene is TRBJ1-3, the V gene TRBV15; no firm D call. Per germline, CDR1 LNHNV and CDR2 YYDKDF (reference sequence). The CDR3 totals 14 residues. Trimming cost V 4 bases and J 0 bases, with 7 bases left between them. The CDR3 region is CATSKAGSGNTIYF. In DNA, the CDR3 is TGTGCCACCAGCAAAGCGGGCTCTGGAAACACCATATATTTT.

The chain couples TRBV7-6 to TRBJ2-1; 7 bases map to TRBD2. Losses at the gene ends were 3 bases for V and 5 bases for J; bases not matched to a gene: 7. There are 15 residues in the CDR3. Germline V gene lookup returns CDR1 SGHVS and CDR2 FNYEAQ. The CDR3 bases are TGTGCCAGCAGCTTTGTCGGGGGGTCAAACAATGAGCAGTTCTTC. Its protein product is CASSFVGGSNNEQFF.

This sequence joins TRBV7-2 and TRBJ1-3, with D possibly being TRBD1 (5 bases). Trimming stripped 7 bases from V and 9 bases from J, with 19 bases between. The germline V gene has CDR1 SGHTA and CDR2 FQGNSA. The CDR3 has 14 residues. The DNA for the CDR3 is TGTGCCAGCAACTACGGGGGGAGTGGAGGCACCATATATTTT. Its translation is CASNYGGSGGTIYF. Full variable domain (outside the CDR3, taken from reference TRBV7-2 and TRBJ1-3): GAGVSQSPSNKVTEKGKDVELRCDPISGHTALYWYRQSLGQGLEFLIYFQGNSAPDKSGLPSDRFSAERTGGSVSTLTIQRTQQEDSAVYLCASNYGGSGGTIYFGEGSWLTVV.

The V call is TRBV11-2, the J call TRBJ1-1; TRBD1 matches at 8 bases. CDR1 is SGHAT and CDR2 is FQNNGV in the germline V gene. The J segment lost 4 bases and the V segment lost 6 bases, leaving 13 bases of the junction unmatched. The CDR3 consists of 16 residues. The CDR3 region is CASSIRAGGFGTEAFF. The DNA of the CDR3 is TGTGCCAGCAGTATTCGGGCAGGGGGCTTCGGCACTGAAGCTTTCTTT.